What follows are 18 T cell receptor beta chains derived from one specimen sequenced in a study of STAT5B mutations in CD4+ large granular lymphocyte leukemia. Data came from immunoSEQ multiplex PCR; TCRdb stores just in-frame clones and leaves some out. Of tens of thousands of clones detected, over 70% appear once; the ten largest clones hold roughly 4%. Sample: CD4+ T cells from blood buffy coats. These receptors were obtained from a human donor in good health.

In its sample, this clone was seen a few times. The genes are TRBV7-9 and TRBJ2-3; TRBD1 or TRBD2 may be the D gene (5 bases each). This CDR3 spans 15 amino acids. The V gene lost 2 bases and the J gene lost 2 bases, with 11 bases spanning the gap. Germline V CDR1 and CDR2: SEHNR, FQNEAQ (reference sequence). CDR3 sequence: CASSLFGGDTDTQYF. CDR3 in DNA: TGTGCCAGCAGCTTATTTGGGGGAGACACAGATACGCAGTATTTT.

J is TRBJ2-1 and V is TRBV10-3; 7 bases line up with TRBD2. The CDR3 length is 13 residues. The trim removed 7 bases at V and 8 bases at J, leaving 8 bases unmatched. The germline gives CDR1 ENHRY, CDR2 SYGVKD. The CDR3 coding sequence is TGTGCCATCAACGAGCGGGGCGCGGATGAGCAGTTCTTC. It yields the protein CAINERGADEQFF.

The chain recombines TRBV5-4 with TRBJ2-1; D call uncertain. Germline assignment: CDR1 SGHNT and CDR2 YYREEE (reference sequence). V was shortened by 5 bases and J by 7 bases, with 7 bases between the two germline ends. This CDR3 has 11 amino acids. The CDR3 loop reads CASSGGNEQFF. CDR3 sequence (DNA): TGTGCCAGCAGTGGTGGTAATGAGCAGTTCTTC. The full variable domain, with the rest looked up from reference TRBV5-4 and TRBJ2-1, is ETGVTQSPTHLIKTRGQQVTLRCSSQSGHNTVSWYQQALGQGPQFIFQYYREEENGRGNFPPRFSGLQFPNYSSELNVNALELDDSALYLCASSGGNEQFFGPGTRLTVL.

The gene calls are TRBV6-5 and TRBJ2-1; D not certain. This CDR3 has 15 amino acids. Trimming shortened V by 6 bases and J by 0 bases, and 12 bases separated the two germline ends. The V gene's germline CDR1 is MNHEY and CDR2 SVGAGI. This chain's CDR3 is CASSGSLSSYNEQFF. The DNA of the CDR3 is TGTGCCAGCAGCGGGTCCTTAAGCTCCTACAATGAGCAGTTCTTC.

This clone was observed a handful of times. The chain recombines TRBV7-6 with TRBJ1-4; no clear D gene. This CDR3 is 16 amino acids long. Trimming pared 0 bases from V and 7 bases from J, leaving 15 bases between. Germline assignment: CDR1 SGHVS and CDR2 FNYEAQ. The CDR3 DNA sequence: TGTGCCAGCAGCTTAGCCCGACAAGGAGGAGGTGAAAAACTGTTTTTT. Its translation: CASSLARQGGGEKLFF.

CDR3 residues: CASSEGTDRPYEQYF. The CDR3, as DNA: TGTGCCAGCAGCGAGGGGACCGATCGACCCTACGAGCAGTACTTC. The gene calls are TRBV5-6 and TRBJ2-7, with D tentatively TRBD1 or TRBD2 (5 bases each). V was clipped by 4 bases and J by 2 bases, with 16 bases between them. The length of the CDR3 is 15 residues. Germline assignment: CDR1 SGHDT and CDR2 YYEEEE.

The chain employs TRBV19 and TRBJ2-2, with D perhaps being TRBD1 or TRBD2 (5 bases each). CDR1 and CDR2 from the germline V gene are LNHDA and SQIVND (reference sequence). Trimming took off 4 bases at V and 3 bases at J, with 12 bases between the two ends. The CDR3 loop spans 15 amino acids. The CDR3 here is CASSTGPRDTGELFF. The CDR3 nucleotides are TGTGCCAGTAGTACGGGACCGCGGGACACCGGGGAGCTGTTTTTT.

There are a few counts of this clone. J is TRBJ2-7 and V is TRBV6-1; the match to TRBD1 covers 7 bases. CDR1 is MNHNS and CDR2 is SASEGT in the germline V gene. With 3 bases clipped from V and 12 bases from J, the junction kept 17 bases outside the gene matches. The CDR3 runs 15 residues. CDR3 sequence reads: CASSDTGTAPYGPYF. In nucleotides, the CDR3 is TGTGCCAGCAGTGATACCGGGACAGCCCCTTACGGGCCGTACTTC.

The chain recombines TRBV7-9 with TRBJ2-1, with D hard to call. V was cut by 6 bases and J by 3 bases, with 12 bases left in between. Germline-derived CDR1 and CDR2 are SEHNR and FQNEAQ (reference sequence). This CDR3 has 14 residues. CDR3 amino acids: CASSTITSYNEQFF. In DNA, the CDR3 is TGTGCCAGCAGTACTATTACCAGCTACAATGAGCAGTTCTTC.

The genes are TRBV30 and TRBJ2-7; no reliable D call. Trimming removed 3 bases at V and 3 bases at J, with 6 bases between. CDR1 and CDR2 from the germline V gene are GTSNPN and SVGIG (reference sequence). The CDR3 runs to 11 residues. CDR3 amino acids: CAWSPGYEQYF. CDR3 sequence (DNA): TGTGCCTGGAGCCCAGGCTACGAGCAGTACTTC.

This rearrangement joins TRBV28 to TRBJ2-7, with a tentative D call TRBD1 (5 bases). CDR1 is MDHEN, CDR2 SYDVKM, per germline. V was pared by 4 bases and J by 3 bases, with 10 bases between. The CDR3 sequence is 13 residues long. For the CDR3, the DNA is TGTGCCAGCAGTTCATATCAGGGCTACGAGCAGTACTTC. Its translation: CASSSYQGYEQYF.

The V gene is TRBV11-3, the J gene TRBJ2-7; 9 bases are shared with TRBD1. After removal of 1 base from V and 6 bases from J, the junction contained 4 bases not matched to a gene. The CDR3 extends over 14 amino acids. CDR1 is SGHNT, CDR2 YENEEA, per germline. The CDR3 sequence: CASSLGWTGVEQYF. CDR3 sequence (DNA): TGTGCCAGCAGCTTAGGATGGACAGGGGTCGAGCAGTACTTC.

The V call is TRBV7-6, the J call TRBJ2-1, with D possibly matching TRBD1 (5 bases). Trimming stripped 2 bases from V and 4 bases from J, with 33 bases between. CDR3 length: 22 residues. Germline V gives CDR1 SGHVS, CDR2 FNYEAQ. The CDR3 DNA is TGTGCCAGCAGCTTAAGTGAGTTCAGTGGGGCAGACAAACGGTCCGGATACAATGAGCAGTTCTTC. This encodes CASSLSEFSGADKRSGYNEQFF.

The chain is built from TRBV6-6 and TRBJ2-7; TRBD1 matches 8 bases. This CDR3 is built from 14 residues. The germline gives CDR1 MNHNY, CDR2 SVGAGI (reference sequence). Trimming took 2 bases from V and 6 from J; bases not matched to a gene: 6. DNA for the CDR3: TGTGCCAGCAGTTACCCCCAGGGGGCGGGCGAGCAGTACTTC. Translation gives CASSYPQGAGEQYF.

The chain joins TRBV7-8 to TRBJ2-2, with 8 nucleotides matching TRBD1. V was clipped by 6 bases and J by 1 base; unmatched bases: 7. CDR1 and CDR2 (germline): SGHVS, FQNEAQ. The CDR3 runs 16 residues. CDR3 DNA sequence: TGTGCCAGCAGGCAAACAGGGGGAAGGAACACCGGGGAGCTGTTTTTT. Its translation: CASRQTGGRNTGELFF.

The rearrangement joins TRBV30 to TRBJ2-2; D ambiguous. Germline V CDR1 and CDR2: GTSNPN, SVGIG (reference sequence). Trimming removed 1 base at V and 0 bases at J, with 3 bases between. There are 13 residues in the CDR3. The CDR3 bases are TGTGCCTGGAGTGGGTCGAACACCGGGGAGCTGTTTTTT. It specifies CAWSGSNTGELFF.

This chain joins TRBV11-2 and TRBJ1-5; tentatively, D is TRBD1 (5 bases). The V and J ends lost 1 base and 0 bases respectively, with 19 bases between them. The CDR3 spans 19 residues. CDR1 is SGHAT and CDR2 is FQNNGV in the germline V gene. This CDR3 reads CASSLGSQGKGYSNQPQHF. In DNA, the CDR3 is TGTGCCAGCAGCTTAGGGTCGCAGGGAAAGGGATATAGCAATCAGCCCCAGCATTTT.

The chain has TRBV29-1 and TRBJ2-1, with D perhaps TRBD2 (5 bases). This CDR3 spans 10 amino acids. V gave up 1 base and J gave up 13 bases, with 8 bases separating them. Germline CDR1 SQVTM, CDR2 ANQGSEA. CDR3 coding DNA: TGCAGCGTTGAAGGGACTTTACAGTTCTTC. Protein: CSVEGTLQFF.